This T cell receptor beta chain was observed in a study of molecular identifiers for immune sequencing clone quantification. Study-wide findings and caveats: For effector cells, clones above 20 RNA copies held over 97% of molecules; for naive cells, under 1%.

CDR1 is SNHLY and CDR2 is FYNNEI in the germline V gene. J lost 3 bases, V lost 7 bases, and 5 bases had no gene match. The CDR3 runs to 14 residues. Previously described methods and listed TCR primers produced bulk TCR libraries. Each CDR3 protein gets one entry after TCRdb re-called the PCR reads with MiXCR. The data hold 60,000 to 65,000 distinct CDR3 sequences, with 19% observed a single time. This clonotype was observed many times. Its antigen is unknown. Material for sequencing was naive CD8+ T cells from blood, with Jurkat cell RNA spiked in. Noted subset: FACS-sorted CD8+CD4-CCR7+CD45RA+ naive T cells. The TCR comes from a human donor in good health. Some libraries in this study had Jurkat cell RNA spiked in. This chain joins TRBV2 and TRBJ2-3, with 9 bases that match TRBD1. For the CDR3, the DNA is TGTGCCAGCAACTGGGACAGGGCTACAGATACGCAGTATTTT. This sequence encodes CASNWDRATDTQYF.